This is a list of T cell receptor beta chains from one sample in a study of blood T cell repertoires in COVID-19. Only in-frame clones appear in the TCRdb table, and some are missing; sequencing was by immunoSEQ multiplex PCR. The sample has approximately 250,000 clones, around four fifths seen once. The sample comprised peripheral blood. The receptors were sampled from a man in his forties or fifties with acute or convalescent COVID-19. Both conserved end residues are part of each CDR3. A D gene is named only where the DNA matches it firmly. Size is stated for part of the rows, as once, few or many counts, or as a class when the clone is expanded.

d_call	cdr3_length	j_call	clone_size	v_call	cdr3_nt	cdr3_aa
TRBD2	17	TRBJ2-5	-	TRBV6-2/TRBV6-3	TGTGCCAGCAGTTACTTTCTCGCGGGAGGAAGGGGGGAGACCCAGTACTTC	CASSYFLAGGRGETQYF
-	12	TRBJ1-5	-	TRBV30	TGTGCCTGGTCGGGGGGCAATCAGCCCCAGCATTTT	CAWSGGNQPQHF
TRBD1	14	TRBJ2-1	-	TRBV3-1/TRBV3-2	TGTGCCAGCAGCCCCTGGACAGGGTTCAATGAGCAGTTCTTC	CASSPWTGFNEQFF
TRBD2	19	TRBJ2-2	once	TRBV19	TGTGCCACAACTAAACGGACTAGCGGGAGGGCCGAAAACACCGGGGAGCTGTTTTTT	CATTKRTSGRAENTGELFF
TRBD1	13	TRBJ1-2	-	TRBV7-9	TGTGCCAGCAGCTTCAACACAGGGGGCGGCTACACCTTC	CASSFNTGGGYTF
-	15	TRBJ2-1	-	TRBV9	TGTGCCAGCAGCGCTCTGACGGGGACCTACAATGAGCAGTTCTTC	CASSALTGTYNEQFF
-	15	TRBJ2-3	many	TRBV18	TGTGCCAGCTCACCGCGGAGGGCCTCGGCAGATACGCAGTATTTT	CASSPRRASADTQYF
-	14	TRBJ2-7	-	TRBV9	TGTGCCAGCAGCGTAGGGACAGCGCCCTACGAGCAGTACTTC	CASSVGTAPYEQYF
-	15	TRBJ2-1	once	TRBV6-1	TGTGCCAGCAGTGAACAGGTTGATTCCTACAATGAGCAGTTCTTC	CASSEQVDSYNEQFF
TRBD1	18	TRBJ1-3	-	TRBV18	TGTGCCAGCTCACCTTTAATCCGGGACAGGGACTCTGGAAACACCATATATTTT	CASSPLIRDRDSGNTIYF
TRBD1	16	TRBJ1-2	-	TRBV2	TGTGCCAGCAGGGGACCGGGACAGGGGGCTTCTTATGGCTACACCTTC	CASRGPGQGASYGYTF
TRBD2	14	TRBJ2-5	-	TRBV2	TGTGCCAGCCATAGGACTAGCGGGAAGGAGACCCAGTACTTC	CASHRTSGKETQYF
TRBD1	15	TRBJ2-1	-	TRBV6-4	TGTGCCAGCGGGAGACAGGGCACGGACGTGGATGAGCAGTTCTTC	CASGRQGTDVDEQFF
TRBD1	13	TRBJ1-1	-	TRBV9	TGTGCCAGCAGCGAGACAGGGAGAACTGAAGCTTTCTTT	CASSETGRTEAFF
-	13	TRBJ1-1	few	TRBV28	TGTGCCAGCAGTCCATCCGGGGGCACTGAAGCTTTCTTT	CASSPSGGTEAFF
-	14	TRBJ2-3	-	TRBV10-1	TGCGCCAGCAGTGACGATCACGCAGATGTGGCGCAGTATTTT	CASSDDHADVAQYF
TRBD2	16	TRBJ2-3	-	TRBV7-2	TGTGCCAGCAGCTTAGGGCCTAGCGGGGGGGCTTATACGCAGTATTTT	CASSLGPSGGAYTQYF
-	15	TRBJ1-4	once	TRBV19	TGTGCCAGTAGTATAGGGGGGCAAACTAATGAAAAACTGTTTTTT	CASSIGGQTNEKLFF
-	12	TRBJ1-1	-	TRBV2	TGTGCCAGCAGTGAATGGGGGCGCGGAGCTTTCTTT	CASSEWGRGAFF